This TCR beta chain was documented in a study of shared clonotypes between healthy human individuals (TCRdb year 2020). Turning to the overall study: Three men and a couple of women, aged 18 to 49 years, made up the cohort. Per donor, three plates each were used for CD4 naive and CD4 memory, two for CD8 naive, and one for CD8 memory. The study deeply sequenced blood TCR repertoires of several healthy adults to estimate repertoire size and the extent of clonotype sharing between individuals. To increase sequencing depth and limit assay-specific biases, TCR repertoire library preparation and sequencing were carried out by different laboratories using diverse techniques. Per donor, leukapheresis produced somewhere between about 0.85 and 10 billion PBMCs.

Overall study results and their limits: Incomplete sequencing was indicated by rarefaction of sorted-subset datasets, despite the large sequencing depth. Compared with non-shared clonotypes, the clonotypes found in all four sorted-subset donors had higher generation probabilities. Estimated clonotype richness was generally larger for naive than for memory subsets. About 4.5% of naive CD4, roughly 3.5% of naive CD8, approximately 2% of memory CD4, and approximately 0.39% of memory CD8 clonotypes were shared across several donors. Because the study included a small number of donors, the genetic and exposure-history diversity represented was limited. Sampling was restricted to blood, and TCR repertoires in tissues likely differ from the TCR repertoires found in blood. Based on pairwise subsampling, the degree of clonotype sharing among donors was expected to be affected by sequencing depth.

This clone was recorded a few times. What this receptor recognizes is not known. No clone much larger than this one lies a single base away; base qualities are absent. The V end gives up 8 bases and the J end 4 bases, leaving 8 bases in the junction not matched to a gene. The CDR3 measures 13 amino acids from cysteine to phenylalanine. The sequence is cut down to CDR3 DNA, 39 bases in frame from base 1. The CDR1 and CDR2 encoded by the germline V gene (reference sequence) are LNHDA and SQIVND. Using the deep immunoSEQ assay, multiplex PCR amplified TCR CDR3 regions from genomic DNA. Extracted genomic DNA from each cell subset was distributed evenly across all wells of several immunoSEQ 96-well plates, and each plate was treated as a replicate. Each replicate PCR for sorted subsets received about 220 ng genomic DNA, equal to 28,000 or so T cell genomes. Purified libraries were measured with a Qubit 3.0 fluorometer, size-checked on a Bioanalyzer 2100, and measured again with the KAPA Library Quantification kit. Every immunoSEQ 96-well plate was sequenced on a separate single-read 150-cycle Illumina NextSeq 550 flow cell. On the authors' methods: Because the immunoSEQ output included only junctional sequences and no quality scores, the filtering could not be the same as the filtering used for full-length reads. To assign V/J genes and CDR3, sequences were annotated against IMGT germline references using PyIR, a Python wrapper for IgBLAST v1.9. Reads with weak V/J assignments (E-value above 1e-6), missing CDR3, stop codons, out-of-frame junctions, or ambiguous translated residues were removed. V3J clonotypes were defined as sequences sharing an identical inferred V gene, J gene, and CDR3 amino acid sequence. The percentage overlap between two repertoires was calculated by dividing the number of shared unique clonotypes by the size of the smaller repertoire. Three approaches were used to assess repertoire richness: RTK rarefaction, the Chao1 estimator, and Recon v2.1 estimates of unobserved clonotypes. Generation probabilities were computed with OLGA for all TCRbeta clonotypes obtained by the gDNA method from several donors. Held by TCRdb, this immuneACCESS table contains in-frame sequences only and omits some clones. Under half of the omission traces to an unresolved V gene where checked; the cause of the rest is unknown. D and trimming come from the DNA, and the V and J calls and clone size come from that table. For this sample there are 550,000 to 850,000 clones; about two thirds appear just once. The ten most abundant clones make up approximately 2% of the sample.

The donors were healthy, HIV-negative adults who had no recently reported acute infections or vaccinations. Only Caucasian adults living in Nashville, Tennessee, USA were represented among the donors. CD4+ T cells were enriched through magnetic negative selection, after which naive cells were positively selected on CD45RA and the remaining negative fraction served as the memory subset. Blood was collected by leukapheresis, and PBMCs were isolated by Ficoll-Histopaque density gradient centrifugation and then cryopreserved in liquid nitrogen vapor phase. Purity and quantity of every magnetically sorted T cell population were checked by analytical flow cytometry. Genomic DNA was isolated from every sorted fraction and measured by UV absorbance on a Nanodrop 2000c.

This receptor was obtained from a woman younger than 45 in good health. This chain joins TRBV19 to TRBJ2-7, and TRBD2 aligns with 7 junction nucleotides. Specimen: memory CD4+ T cells sorted from blood. Interpreted using the paper, the cell subset or site label stands for: CD45RA-negative fraction. The DNA reads TGTGCCAGTTCCCCTAGCGGACCGTACGAGCAGTACTTC. It translates to CASSPSGPYEQYF.